The 5 T cell receptor beta chains reported below all come from one sample, sequenced in a study of regulatory T cells in long-lasting Graves disease. Time point: persistent/refractory GD, antithyroid drugs over 5 years with positive TRAb. PBMC-derived RNA was used for the TCR library. Arm-PCR with iRepertoire HTBI primers amplified the CDR3 regions for these TCR beta libraries. One entry per CDR3 protein results from TCRdb running MiXCR on the multiplex PCR reads. The table includes about 470,000 distinct CDR3 sequences, roughly a fifth detected once. This material consisted of peripheral blood mononuclear cells (PBMCs), taken when the disease was refractory, from a patient treated with antithyroid drugs. These receptors were collected from a female donor with Graves disease.

The table lists this clonotype with a few counts. The rearrangement links TRBV10-3 to TRBJ1-5, with a tentative D call TRBD1 (6 bases). In germline, CDR1 is ENHRY, CDR2 SYGVKD. The germline V and J ends were trimmed by 2 bases and 6 bases, with 11 bases remaining between them. This CDR3 has 14 amino acids. CDR3 coding DNA: TGTGCCATCAGTGAGGGGGGGGGCATTCAGCCCCAGCATTTT. Its protein product is CAISEGGGIQPQHF.

The V call is TRBV4-2, the J call TRBJ1-1; 10 bases are a match to TRBD1. The CDR3 length is 16 residues. Germline CDR1 is LGHNA and CDR2 is YNFKEQ. With 4 bases clipped from V and 0 bases from J, the junction kept 5 bases outside the gene matches. DNA of the CDR3: TGTGCCAGCAGCCGTTTGGGACAGGGGCTGAACACTGAAGCTTTCTTT. Amino acids: CASSRLGQGLNTEAFF.

This clonotype was recorded a few times. The CDR3 loop is CASSAGFGNQPQHF. For the CDR3, the DNA is TGTGCCAGCAGTGCAGGATTCGGCAATCAGCCCCAGCATTTT. The chain employs TRBV28 and TRBJ1-5; unclear D gene. The CDR3 loop spans 14 amino acids. Germline CDR1 and CDR2: MDHEN and SYDVKM. V lost 5 bases to trimming and J lost 2 bases, with 10 bases between them.

This clonotype was observed at least ten times. The chain links TRBV6-5 to TRBJ1-2; maybe TRBD1 (5 bases). The germline V gene has CDR1 MNHEY and CDR2 SVGAGI. The germline V and J ends were trimmed by 2 bases and 4 bases, with 11 bases remaining between them. The CDR3 covers 14 residues. DNA for the CDR3: TGTGCCAGCAGTTACGACCTCGGGGGCTATGGCTACACCTTC. Translated, it gives CASSYDLGGYGYTF.

This clonotype was recorded many times. The chain combines TRBV28 with TRBJ1-4; unclear D gene. The germline V gene has CDR1 MDHEN and CDR2 SYDVKM. The germline V and J ends were trimmed by 8 bases and 3 bases, with 13 bases remaining between them. The CDR3 extends over 14 amino acids. The CDR3 DNA reads TGTGCCAGCGGACCAGGCAGTGCTAATGAAAAACTGTTTTTT. Translated, it gives CASGPGSANEKLFF.